This T cell receptor beta chain was captured by sequencing in a study of T cells after somatic rescue of genetic block. Using immunoSEQ multiplex PCR, the repertoire was profiled, and TCRdb retains in-frame clones only, with some absent. The sample lists roughly 67,000 clones, 85% to 95% seen once, with approximately 2.9% in the top ten. CDR1 and CDR2 from the germline V gene are SGHRS and YFSETQ. V was clipped by 0 bases and J by 2 bases, with 12 bases between them. The CDR3 sequence is 15 residues long. Sequencing was carried out using peripheral blood mononuclear cells (PBMCs). This receptor was taken from a middle-aged man. The chain carries TRBV5-1 and TRBJ2-7, with a tentative D call TRBD1 (6 bases). This CDR3 is CASSLAQGIAYEQYF. CDR3 DNA sequence: TGCGCCAGCAGCTTGGCTCAGGGGATCGCCTACGAGCAGTACTTC.